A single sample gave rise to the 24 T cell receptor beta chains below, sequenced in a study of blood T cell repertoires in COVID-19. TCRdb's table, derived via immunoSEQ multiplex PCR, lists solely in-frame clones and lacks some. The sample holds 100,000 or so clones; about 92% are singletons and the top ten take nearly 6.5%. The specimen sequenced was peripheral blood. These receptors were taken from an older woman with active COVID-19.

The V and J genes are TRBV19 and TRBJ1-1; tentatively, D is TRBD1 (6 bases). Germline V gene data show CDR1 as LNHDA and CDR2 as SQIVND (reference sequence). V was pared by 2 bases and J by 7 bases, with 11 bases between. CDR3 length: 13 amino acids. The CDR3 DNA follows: TGTGCCAGTAGTATAAAGGGGGGGAGTGAAGCTTTCTTT. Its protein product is CASSIKGGSEAFF.

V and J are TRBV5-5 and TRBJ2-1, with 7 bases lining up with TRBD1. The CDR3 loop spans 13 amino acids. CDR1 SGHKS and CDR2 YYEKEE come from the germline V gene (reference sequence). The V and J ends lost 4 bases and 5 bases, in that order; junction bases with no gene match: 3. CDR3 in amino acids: CASSGDSHNEQFF. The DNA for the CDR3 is TGTGCCAGCAGCGGGGACAGCCACAATGAGCAGTTCTTC. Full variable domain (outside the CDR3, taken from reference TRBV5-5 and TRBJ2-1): DAGVTQSPTHLIKTRGQQVTLRCSPISGHKSVSWYQQVLGQGPQFIFQYYEKEERGRGNFPDRFSARQFPNYSSELNVNALLLGDSALYLCASSGDSHNEQFFGPGTRLTVL.

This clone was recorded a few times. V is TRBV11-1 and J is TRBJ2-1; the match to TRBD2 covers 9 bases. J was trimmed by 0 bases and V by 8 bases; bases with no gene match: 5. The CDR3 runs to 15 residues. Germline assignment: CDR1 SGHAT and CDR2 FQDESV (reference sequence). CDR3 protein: CASLGGRASYNEQFF. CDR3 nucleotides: TGTGCCAGCCTGGGCGGGAGGGCCTCCTACAATGAGCAGTTCTTC.

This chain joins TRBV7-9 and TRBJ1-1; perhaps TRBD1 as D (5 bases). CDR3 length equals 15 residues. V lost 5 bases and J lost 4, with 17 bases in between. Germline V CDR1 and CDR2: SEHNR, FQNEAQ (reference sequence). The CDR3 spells CASSRTTGHSTEAFF. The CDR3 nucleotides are TGTGCCAGCAGCAGGACAACTGGGCACTCCACTGAAGCTTTCTTT. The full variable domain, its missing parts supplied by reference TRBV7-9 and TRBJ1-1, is DTGVSQNPRHKITKRGQNVTFRCDPISEHNRLYWYRQTLGQGPEFLTYFQNEAQLEKSRLLSDRFSAERPKGSFSTLEIQRTEQGDSAMYLCASSRTTGHSTEAFFGQGTRLTVV.

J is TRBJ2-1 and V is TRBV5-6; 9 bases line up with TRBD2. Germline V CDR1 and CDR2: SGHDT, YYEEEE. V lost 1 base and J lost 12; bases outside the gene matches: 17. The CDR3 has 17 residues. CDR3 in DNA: TGTGCCAGCAGCTTGAGAGGGAGGACTAGCGTGCGGACAGGGCAGTTCTTC. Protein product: CASSLRGRTSVRTGQFF.

CDR3 protein: CASSIDRGVSNQPQHF. CDR3 bases: TGTGCCAGTAGTATAGATCGGGGGGTCAGCAATCAGCCCCAGCATTTT. V is TRBV19 and J is TRBJ1-5; possible D gene TRBD1, 5 bases. The germline V gene encodes CDR1 LNHDA and CDR2 SQIVND (reference sequence). V lost 0 bases and J 1 base, leaving 10 bases between the germline ends. This CDR3 has 16 residues.

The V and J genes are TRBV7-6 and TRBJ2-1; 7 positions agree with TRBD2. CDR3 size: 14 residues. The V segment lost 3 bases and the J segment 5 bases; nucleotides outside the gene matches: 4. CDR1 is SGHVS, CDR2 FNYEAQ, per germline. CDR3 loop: CASSLVGGDNEQFF. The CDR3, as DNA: TGTGCCAGCAGCTTGGTGGGAGGGGACAATGAGCAGTTCTTC. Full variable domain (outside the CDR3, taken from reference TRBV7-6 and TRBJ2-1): GAGVSQSPRYKVTKRGQDVALRCDPISGHVSLYWYRQALGQGPEFLTYFNYEAQQDKSGLPNDRFSAERPEGSISTLTIQRTEQRDSAMYRCASSLVGGDNEQFFGPGTRLTVL.

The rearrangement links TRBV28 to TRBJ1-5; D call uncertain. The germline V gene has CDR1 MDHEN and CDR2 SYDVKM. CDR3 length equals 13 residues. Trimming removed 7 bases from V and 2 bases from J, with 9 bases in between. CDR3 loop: CASNGEGNQPQHF. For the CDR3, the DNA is TGTGCCAGCAACGGCGAGGGCAATCAGCCCCAGCATTTT.

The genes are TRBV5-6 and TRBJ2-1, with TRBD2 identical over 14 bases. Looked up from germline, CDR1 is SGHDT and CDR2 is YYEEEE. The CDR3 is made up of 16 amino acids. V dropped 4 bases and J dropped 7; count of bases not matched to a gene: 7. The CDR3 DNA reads TGTGCCAGCAGCAACCGACTAGCGGGAGGGGGGAATGAGCAGTTCTTC. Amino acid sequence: CASSNRLAGGGNEQFF. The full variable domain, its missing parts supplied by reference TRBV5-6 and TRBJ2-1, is DAGVTQSPTHLIKTRGQQVTLRCSPKSGHDTVSWYQQALGQGPQFIFQYYEEEERQRGNFPDRFSGHQFPNYSSELNVNALLLGDSALYLCASSNRLAGGGNEQFFGPGTRLTVL.

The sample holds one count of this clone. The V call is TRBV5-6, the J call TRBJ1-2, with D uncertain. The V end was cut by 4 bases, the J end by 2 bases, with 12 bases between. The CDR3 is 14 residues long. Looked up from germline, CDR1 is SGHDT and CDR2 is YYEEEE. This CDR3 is CASSRPTINYGYTF. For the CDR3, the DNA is TGTGCCAGCAGCCGACCGACTATAAACTATGGCTACACCTTC.

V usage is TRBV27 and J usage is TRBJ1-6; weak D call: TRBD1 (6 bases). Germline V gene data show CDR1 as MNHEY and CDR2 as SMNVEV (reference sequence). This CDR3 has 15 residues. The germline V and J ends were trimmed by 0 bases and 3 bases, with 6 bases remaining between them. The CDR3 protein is CASSLSDSYNSPLHF. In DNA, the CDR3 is TGTGCCAGCAGTTTATCGGACAGCTATAATTCACCCCTCCACTTT.

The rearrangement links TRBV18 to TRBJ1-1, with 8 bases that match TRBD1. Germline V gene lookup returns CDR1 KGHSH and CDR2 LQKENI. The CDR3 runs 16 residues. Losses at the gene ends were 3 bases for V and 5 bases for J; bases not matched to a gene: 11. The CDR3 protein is CASSPGQTGGGTEAFF. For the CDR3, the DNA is TGTGCCAGCTCACCCGGGCAAACAGGGGGAGGGACTGAAGCTTTCTTT.

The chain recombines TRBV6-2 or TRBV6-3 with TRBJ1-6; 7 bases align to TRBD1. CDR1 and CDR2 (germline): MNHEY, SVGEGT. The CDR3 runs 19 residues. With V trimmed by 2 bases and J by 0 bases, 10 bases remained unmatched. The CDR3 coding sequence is TGTGCCAGCAGTTACGGCCTAGGACAGGAGAGCTCCTATAATTCACCCCTCCACTTT. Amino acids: CASSYGLGQESSYNSPLHF.

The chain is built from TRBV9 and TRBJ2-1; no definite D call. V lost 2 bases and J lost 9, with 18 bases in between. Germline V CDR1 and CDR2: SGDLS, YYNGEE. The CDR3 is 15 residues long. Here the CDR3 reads CASSVSPLVRGEQFF. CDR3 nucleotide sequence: TGTGCCAGCAGCGTGTCTCCGCTAGTCCGCGGTGAGCAGTTCTTC.

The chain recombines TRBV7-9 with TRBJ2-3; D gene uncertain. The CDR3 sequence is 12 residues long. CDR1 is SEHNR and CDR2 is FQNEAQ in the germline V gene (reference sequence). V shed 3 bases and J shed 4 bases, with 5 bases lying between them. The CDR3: CASSFGPDTQYF. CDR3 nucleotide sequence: TGTGCCAGCAGCTTTGGGCCAGATACGCAGTATTTT.

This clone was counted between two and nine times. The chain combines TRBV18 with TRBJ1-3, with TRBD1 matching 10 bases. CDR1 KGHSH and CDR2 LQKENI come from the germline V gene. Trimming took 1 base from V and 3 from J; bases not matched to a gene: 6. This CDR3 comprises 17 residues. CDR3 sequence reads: CASSPRTGGSGGNTIYF. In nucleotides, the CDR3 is TGTGCCAGCTCACCACGGACAGGGGGAAGTGGTGGAAACACCATATATTTT.

DNA for the CDR3: TGTGCCACCAGTGATGGGGGGACGAAGGCTGAGCAGTTCTTC. Amino acid sequence: CATSDGGTKAEQFF. The chain couples TRBV24-1 to TRBJ2-1; D may be TRBD2 (6 bases). The CDR3 has 14 residues. V lost 3 bases and J 9 bases, leaving 14 bases between the germline ends. Germline V gives CDR1 KGHDR, CDR2 SFDVKD.

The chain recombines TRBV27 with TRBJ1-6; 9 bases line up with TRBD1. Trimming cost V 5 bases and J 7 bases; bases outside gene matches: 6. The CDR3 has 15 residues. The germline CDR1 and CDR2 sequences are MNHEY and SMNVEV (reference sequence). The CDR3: CASSTKQGANSPLHF. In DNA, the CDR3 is TGTGCCAGCAGTACAAAACAGGGGGCCAATTCACCCCTCCACTTT.

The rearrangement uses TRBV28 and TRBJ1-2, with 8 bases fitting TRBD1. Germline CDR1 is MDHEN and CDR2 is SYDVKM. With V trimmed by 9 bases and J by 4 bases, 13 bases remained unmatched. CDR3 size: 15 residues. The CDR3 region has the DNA TGTGCCAGTCACCCAAGGGACAGGTGGTTCTATGGCTACACCTTC. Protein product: CASHPRDRWFYGYTF.

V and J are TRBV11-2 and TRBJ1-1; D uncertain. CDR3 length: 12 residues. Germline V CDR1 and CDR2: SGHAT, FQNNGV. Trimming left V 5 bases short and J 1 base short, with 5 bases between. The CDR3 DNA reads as TGTGCCAGCAGCCCGGGGAACACTGAAGCTTTCTTT. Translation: CASSPGNTEAFF.

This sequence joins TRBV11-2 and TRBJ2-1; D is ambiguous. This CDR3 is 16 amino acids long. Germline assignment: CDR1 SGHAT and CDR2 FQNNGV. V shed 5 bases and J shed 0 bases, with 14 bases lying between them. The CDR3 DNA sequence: TGTGCCAGCAGCGTAGTTGCGTCTAGCTCCTACAATGAGCAGTTCTTC. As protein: CASSVVASSSYNEQFF.

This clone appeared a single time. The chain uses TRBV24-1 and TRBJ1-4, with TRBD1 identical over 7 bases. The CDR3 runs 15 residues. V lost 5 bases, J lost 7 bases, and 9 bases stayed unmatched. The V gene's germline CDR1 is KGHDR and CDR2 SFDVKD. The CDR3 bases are TGTGCCACCAGTGCCAGACAGGGTGCGATTGAAAAACTGTTTTTT. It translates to CATSARQGAIEKLFF.

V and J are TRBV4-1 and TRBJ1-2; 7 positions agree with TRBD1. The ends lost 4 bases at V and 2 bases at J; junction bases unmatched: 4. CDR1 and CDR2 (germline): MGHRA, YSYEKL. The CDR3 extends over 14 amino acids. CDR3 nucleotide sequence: TGCGCCAGCAGCCGTACAGGGGTGAACTATGGCTACACCTTC. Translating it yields CASSRTGVNYGYTF.

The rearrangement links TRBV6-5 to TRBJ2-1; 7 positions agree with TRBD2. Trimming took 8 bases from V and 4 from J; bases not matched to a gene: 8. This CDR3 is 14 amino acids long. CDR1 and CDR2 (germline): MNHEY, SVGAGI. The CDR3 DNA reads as TGTGCCAGCCGAGCGGGGAGTTGGTACAATGAGCAGTTCTTC. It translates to CASRAGSWYNEQFF.